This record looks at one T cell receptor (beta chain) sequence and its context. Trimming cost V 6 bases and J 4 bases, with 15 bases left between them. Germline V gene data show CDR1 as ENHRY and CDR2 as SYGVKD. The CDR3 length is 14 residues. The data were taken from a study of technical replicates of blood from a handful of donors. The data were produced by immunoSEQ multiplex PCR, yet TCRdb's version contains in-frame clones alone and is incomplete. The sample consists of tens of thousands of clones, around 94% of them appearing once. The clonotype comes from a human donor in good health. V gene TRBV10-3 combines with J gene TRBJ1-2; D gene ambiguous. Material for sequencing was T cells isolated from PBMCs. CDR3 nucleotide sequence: TGTGCCATCAGGGACGTCGGAGGGCCCTATGGCTACACCTTC. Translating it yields CAIRDVGGPYGYTF.